This T cell receptor (beta chain) was observed in a study of identical twins. This clonotype was counted between two and nine times. Its antigen is unknown. There are 12 residues in the CDR3. The germline V and J ends were trimmed by 4 bases and 0 bases, with 7 bases remaining between them. Germline V lookup: CDR1 SQVTM, CDR2 ANQGSEA. A template switching step contributed a universal primer site, while unique molecular identifiers were present in the cDNA. TCRdb used MiXCR to reprocess the 5' RACE reads, holding one entry per CDR3 protein. The sample lists 1.5 million to 2 million distinct CDR3 sequences, around 33% seen once, with 0.25% to 0.3% in the top ten. Study-level points and caveats: While abundant cord blood beta clonotypes carried fewer insertions, memory repertoires showed no such pattern.

The rearrangement uses TRBV29-1 and TRBJ2-7, with D uncertain. Sequenced sample: cord blood. The TCR sequence derives from a newborn girl in good health. The CDR3 nucleotides read TGCAGCGTTGTGATACTCTCCTACGAGCAGTACTTC. This encodes CSVVILSYEQYF.